The table lists the clone carrying this T cell receptor beta chain with many counts. No antigen is known for it. TCRdb's table, derived via immunoSEQ multiplex PCR, lists solely in-frame clones and lacks some. The sample has approximately 740,000 clones; roughly 70% are singletons. This sample was included in a study of shared clonotypes between healthy human individuals. Findings of the study overall: Across four donors, naive CD4 shared roughly 5%, naive CD8 over 3%, memory CD4 about 2.4%, memory CD8 0.4% to 0.5%.

Germline-derived CDR1 and CDR2 are MGHRA and YSYEKL. This CDR3 is built from 17 residues. Unmatched junction bases numbered 13, after V lost 0 bases and J lost 10 bases. The V call is TRBV4-1, the J call TRBJ1-1, with 11 bases identical to TRBD1. This TCR was sampled from a woman in her twenties or thirties in good health. The sample comprised memory CD4+ T cells sorted from blood. Subset in this sample: CD45RA-negative fraction. CDR3 nucleotides: TGCGCCAGCAGCCAAGATCCCCGGGACAGGGGGAACTCAGGAGCTTTCTTT. Translation: CASSQDPRDRGNSGAFF.